This T cell receptor (beta chain) derives from a study of blood T cells in healthy people across ages. Primed by a sample-barcoded 5' primer and a J-beta primer mix, a second PCR proceeded for roughly 6 to 12 cycles. TCRdb called the 5' RACE reads again in MiXCR, with one record for every CDR3 protein. The data hold about 400,000 distinct CDR3 sequences, with about 52% observed a single time. Findings and limits, study-wide: Among long-lived donors, naive CD4+ cells were more numerous and diversity higher than in aged donors. Older individuals had lower TCR beta diversity per million T cells (the decline was roughly linear). Using unsorted PBMCs precluded a conclusive naive versus antigen-experienced comparison.

Germline assignment: CDR1 MDHEN and CDR2 SYDVKM. CDR3 length: 15 residues. J was trimmed by 5 bases and V by 3 bases; bases with no gene match: 9. Regarding this clonotype: Its specificity is unknown.

The TCR originated in a man aged 60 to 75 in good health. The genes are TRBV28 and TRBJ2-5; 7 bases fit TRBD1. The specimen sequenced was blood. This chain's CDR3 is CASSFDRVGEETQYF. The CDR3 DNA reads as TGTGCCAGCAGTTTTGACAGGGTGGGCGAGGAGACCCAGTACTTC.